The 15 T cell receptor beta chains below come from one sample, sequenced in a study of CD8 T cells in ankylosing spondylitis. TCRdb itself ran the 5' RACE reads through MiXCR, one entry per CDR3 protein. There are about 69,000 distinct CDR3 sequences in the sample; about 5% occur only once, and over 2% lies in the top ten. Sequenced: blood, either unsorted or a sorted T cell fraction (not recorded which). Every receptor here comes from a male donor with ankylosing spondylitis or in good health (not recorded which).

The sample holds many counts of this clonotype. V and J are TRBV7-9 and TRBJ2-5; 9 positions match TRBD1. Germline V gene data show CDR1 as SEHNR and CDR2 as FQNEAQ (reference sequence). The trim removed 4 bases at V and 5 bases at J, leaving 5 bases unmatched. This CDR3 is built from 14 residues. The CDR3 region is CASSSQGARETQYF. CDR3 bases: TGTGCCAGCAGCTCACAGGGGGCCAGGGAGACCCAGTACTTC. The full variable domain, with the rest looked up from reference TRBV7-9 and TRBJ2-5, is DTGVSQNPRHKITKRGQNVTFRCDPISEHNRLYWYRQTLGQGPEFLTYFQNEAQLEKSRLLSDRFSAERPKGSFSTLEIQRTEQGDSAMYLCASSSQGARETQYFGPGTRLLVL.

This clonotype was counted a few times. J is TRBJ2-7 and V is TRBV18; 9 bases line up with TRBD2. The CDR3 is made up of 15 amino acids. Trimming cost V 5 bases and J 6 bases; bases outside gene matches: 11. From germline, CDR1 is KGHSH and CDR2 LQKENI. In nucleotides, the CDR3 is TGTGCCAGCTCAACTCTTAGCGGGAGAAGCCGCGAGCAGTACTTC. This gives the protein CASSTLSGRSREQYF.

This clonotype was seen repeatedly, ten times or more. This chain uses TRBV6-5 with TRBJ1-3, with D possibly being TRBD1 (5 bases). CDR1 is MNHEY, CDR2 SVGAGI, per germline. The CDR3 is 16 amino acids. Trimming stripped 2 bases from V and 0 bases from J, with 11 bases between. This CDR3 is CASSYGTANSGNTIYF. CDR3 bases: TGTGCCAGCAGTTACGGGACTGCCAACTCTGGAAACACCATATATTTT.

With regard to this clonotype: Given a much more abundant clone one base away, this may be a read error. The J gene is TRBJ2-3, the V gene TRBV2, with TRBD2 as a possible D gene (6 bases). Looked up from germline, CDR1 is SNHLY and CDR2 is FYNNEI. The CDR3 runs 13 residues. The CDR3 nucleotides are TGTACCAGCGCTGGCGGGGTGGCAGATACGCAGTATTTT. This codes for CTSAGGVADTQYF.

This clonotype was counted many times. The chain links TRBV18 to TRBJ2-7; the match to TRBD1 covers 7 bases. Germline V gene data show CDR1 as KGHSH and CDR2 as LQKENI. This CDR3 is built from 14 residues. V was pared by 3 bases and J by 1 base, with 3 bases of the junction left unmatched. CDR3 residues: CASSPLQGSYEQYF. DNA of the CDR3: TGTGCCAGCTCACCGTTACAGGGGTCCTACGAGCAGTACTTC.

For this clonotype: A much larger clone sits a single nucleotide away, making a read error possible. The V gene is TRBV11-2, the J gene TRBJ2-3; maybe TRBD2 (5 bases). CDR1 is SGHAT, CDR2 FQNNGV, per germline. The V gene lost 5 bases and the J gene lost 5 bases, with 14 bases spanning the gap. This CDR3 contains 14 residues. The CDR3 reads CASSDRTEGDTQYF. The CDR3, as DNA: TGTGCCAGCAGCGACCGAACAGAGGGAGATACGCAGTATTTT.

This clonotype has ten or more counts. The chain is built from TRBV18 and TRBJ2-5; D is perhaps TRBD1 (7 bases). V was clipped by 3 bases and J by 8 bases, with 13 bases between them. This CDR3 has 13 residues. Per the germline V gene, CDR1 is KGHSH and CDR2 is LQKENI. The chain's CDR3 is CASSPDREATQYF. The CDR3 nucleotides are TGTGCCAGCTCACCCGACAGGGAGGCAACCCAGTACTTC.

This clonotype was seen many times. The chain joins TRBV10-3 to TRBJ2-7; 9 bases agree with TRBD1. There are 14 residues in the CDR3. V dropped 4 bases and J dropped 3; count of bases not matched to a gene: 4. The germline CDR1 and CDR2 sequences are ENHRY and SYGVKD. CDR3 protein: CAISASGQGYEQYF. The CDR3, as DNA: TGTGCCATCAGTGCGTCGGGACAGGGCTACGAGCAGTACTTC.

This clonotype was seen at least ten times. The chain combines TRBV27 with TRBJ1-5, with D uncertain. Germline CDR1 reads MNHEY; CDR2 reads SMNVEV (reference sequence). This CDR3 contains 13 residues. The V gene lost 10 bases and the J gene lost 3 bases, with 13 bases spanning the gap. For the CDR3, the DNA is TGTGCCACAAGGGAGGAGTCCAATCAGCCCCAGCATTTT. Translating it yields CATREESNQPQHF.

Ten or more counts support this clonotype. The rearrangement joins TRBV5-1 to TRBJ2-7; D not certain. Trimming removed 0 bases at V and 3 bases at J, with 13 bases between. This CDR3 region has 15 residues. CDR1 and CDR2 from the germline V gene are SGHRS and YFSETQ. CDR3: CASSLAGQASYEQYF. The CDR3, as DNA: TGCGCCAGCAGCTTGGCCGGGCAGGCAAGCTACGAGCAGTACTTC.

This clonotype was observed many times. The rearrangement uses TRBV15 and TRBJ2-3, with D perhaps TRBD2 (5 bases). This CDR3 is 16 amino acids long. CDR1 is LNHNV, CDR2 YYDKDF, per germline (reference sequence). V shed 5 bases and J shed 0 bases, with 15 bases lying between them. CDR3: CATSGLAVSSTDTQYF. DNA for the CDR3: TGTGCCACCAGCGGGCTAGCTGTTTCTAGCACAGATACGCAGTATTTT. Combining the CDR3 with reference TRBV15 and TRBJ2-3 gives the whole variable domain DAMVIQNPRYQVTQFGKPVTLSCSQTLNHNVMYWYQQKSSQAPKLLFHYYDKDFNNEADTPDNFQSRRPNTSFCFLDIRSPGLGDTAMYLCATSGLAVSSTDTQYFGPGTRLTVL.

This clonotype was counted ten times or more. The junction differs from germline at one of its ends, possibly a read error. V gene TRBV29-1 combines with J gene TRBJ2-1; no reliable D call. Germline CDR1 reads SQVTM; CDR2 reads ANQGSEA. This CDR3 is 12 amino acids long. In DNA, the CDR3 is TGCAGCGTTGTAAAGGAAGGGCCCCAGCGCGTCTTC. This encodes CSVVKEGPQRVF.

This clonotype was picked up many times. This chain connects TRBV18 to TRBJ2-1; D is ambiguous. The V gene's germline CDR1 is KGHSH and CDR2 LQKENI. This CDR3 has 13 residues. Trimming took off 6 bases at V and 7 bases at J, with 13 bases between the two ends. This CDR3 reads CASSSIPENEQFF. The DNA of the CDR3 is TGTGCCAGCTCTTCGATCCCAGAGAATGAGCAGTTCTTC.

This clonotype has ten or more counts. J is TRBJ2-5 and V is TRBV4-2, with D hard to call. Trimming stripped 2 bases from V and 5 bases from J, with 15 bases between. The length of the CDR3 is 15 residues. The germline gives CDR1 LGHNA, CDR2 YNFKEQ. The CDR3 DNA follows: TGTGCCAGCAGCCAATCACCGACATCTGGGGAGACCCAGTACTTC. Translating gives CASSQSPTSGETQYF.

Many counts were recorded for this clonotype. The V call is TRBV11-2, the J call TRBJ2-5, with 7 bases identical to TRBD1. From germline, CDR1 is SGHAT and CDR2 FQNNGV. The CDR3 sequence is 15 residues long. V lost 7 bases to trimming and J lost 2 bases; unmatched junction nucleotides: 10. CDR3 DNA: TGTGCCAGCACCTATATGGGACAGTCGCAAGAGACCCAGTACTTC. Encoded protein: CASTYMGQSQETQYF.